Following are 30 T cell receptor beta chains from one sample sequenced in a study of blood T cells in healthy people across ages. Alongside a J-beta primer mix, a sample-barcoded 5' primer served in a second PCR lasting roughly 6 to 11 cycles. TCRdb analysed the 5' RACE reads with MiXCR anew, one entry per CDR3 protein. The data show 1.8 million or so distinct CDR3 sequences, with about 39% seen just once and around 23% held by the top ten. The sample taken for sequencing was blood. Every receptor here comes from a human donor in good health.

The chain has TRBV29-1 and TRBJ1-2, with 11 bases lining up with TRBD1. The CDR3 has 15 residues. In germline, CDR1 is SQVTM, CDR2 ANQGSEA. The ends lost 3 bases at V and 5 bases at J; junction bases unmatched: 8. CDR3 sequence: CSVEAGTGGLYGYTF. DNA of the CDR3: TGCAGCGTTGAGGCTGGGACAGGGGGTTTGTATGGCTACACCTTC. Supplemented by reference TRBV29-1 and TRBJ1-2, the full variable domain reads SAVISQKPSRDICQRGTSLTIQCQVDSQVTMMFWYRQQPGQSLTLIATANQGSEATYESGFVIDKFPISRPNLTFSTLTVSNMSPEDSSIYLCSVEAGTGGLYGYTFGSGTRLTVV.

This clonotype was observed a handful of times. The genes are TRBV7-2 and TRBJ2-3; maybe TRBD2 (5 bases). This CDR3 has 15 amino acids. Between the trimmed V and J ends, which lost 4 bases and 2 bases, there was a span of 13 bases. Germline CDR1 and CDR2: SGHTA and FQGNSA. CDR3 loop: CASSSPTGNTDTQYF. The CDR3 DNA is TGTGCCAGCAGCTCCCCGACGGGGAACACAGATACGCAGTATTTT. The full variable domain, in which reference TRBV7-2 and TRBJ2-3 provide the parts outside the CDR3, is GAGVSQSPSNKVTEKGKDVELRCDPISGHTALYWYRQSLGQGLEFLIYFQGNSAPDKSGLPSDRFSAERTGGSVSTLTIQRTQQEDSAVYLCASSSPTGNTDTQYFGPGTRLTVL.

The V call is TRBV5-1, the J call TRBJ2-7; 10 bases are a match to TRBD1. Per germline, CDR1 SGHRS and CDR2 YFSETQ. CDR3 length: 17 residues. V lost 0 bases to trimming and J lost 1 base; unmatched junction nucleotides: 7. The CDR3 loop reads CASSLDVGDRGSYEQYF. As DNA, the CDR3 is TGCGCCAGCAGCTTGGACGTGGGGGACAGGGGTTCCTACGAGCAGTACTTC.

The CDR3 DNA follows: TGTGCCAACGAGAGATTGCGGGGGGTCTACACAGATACGCAGTATTTT. Translating gives CANERLRGVYTDTQYF. This chain uses TRBV7-2 with TRBJ2-3, with 8 bases identical to TRBD2. J was trimmed by 2 bases and V by 10 bases; bases with no gene match: 14. The CDR3 spans 16 residues. CDR1 is SGHTA, CDR2 FQGNSA, per germline.

The V and J genes are TRBV6-1 and TRBJ2-1; 9 bases map to TRBD1. In germline, CDR1 is MNHNS, CDR2 SASEGT. The CDR3 has 17 residues. Trimming at V came to 3 bases and at J to 2 bases, leaving 8 bases not matched to a gene. CDR3 in DNA: TGTGCCAGCAGTGAGGGGGACAGGGTCAGCACCTACAATGAGCAGTTCTTC. It specifies CASSEGDRVSTYNEQFF.

The chain has TRBV15 and TRBJ2-5, with TRBD2 as a possible D gene (7 bases). V lost 0 bases and J lost 5, with 16 bases in between. CDR1 and CDR2 from the germline V gene are LNHNV and YYDKDF (reference sequence). This CDR3 spans 16 amino acids. CDR3 loop: CATSRDGAGAWETQYF. In DNA form, the CDR3 reads TGTGCCACCAGCAGAGATGGGGCGGGGGCCTGGGAGACCCAGTACTTC.

The chain recombines TRBV20-1 with TRBJ1-1, with TRBD1 as a possible D gene (5 bases). Germline values: CDR1 DFQATT, CDR2 SNEGSKA (reference sequence). The CDR3 runs to 15 residues. The V and J ends lost 0 bases and 10 bases respectively, with 21 bases between them. The CDR3 DNA reads as TGCAGTGCTAGAGATCTCCCAGGGAAAGGTTTAGGAGCTTTCTTT. The encoded protein is CSARDLPGKGLGAFF.

A few counts support this clonotype. The gene calls are TRBV29-1 and TRBJ2-5; D is unresolved. The germline gives CDR1 SQVTM, CDR2 ANQGSEA. The CDR3 contains 14 residues. Trimming pared 5 bases from V and 5 bases from J, leaving 18 bases between. DNA for the CDR3: TGCAGCGTTTATGCCGCCATTGGCTGGGAGACCCAGTACTTC. Translating it yields CSVYAAIGWETQYF.

This chain connects TRBV28 to TRBJ1-5; D gene ambiguous. Trimming left V 8 bases short and J 3 bases short, with 8 bases between. The germline V gene has CDR1 MDHEN and CDR2 SYDVKM. CDR3 length: 12 amino acids. CDR3 bases: TGTGCCAGCCTTGACCACAATCAGCCCCAGCATTTT. Its protein product is CASLDHNQPQHF. Based on the CDR3 plus reference TRBV28 and TRBJ1-5, the full variable domain is DVKVTQSSRYLVKRTGEKVFLECVQDMDHENMFWYRQDPGLGLRLIYFSYDVKMKEKGDIPEGYSVSREKKERFSLILESASTNQTSMYLCASLDHNQPQHFGDGTRLSIL.

The chain links TRBV15 to TRBJ2-1; no definite D call. Trimming cost V 0 bases and J 9 bases, with 12 bases left between them. In germline, CDR1 is LNHNV, CDR2 YYDKDF (reference sequence). The CDR3 runs 14 residues. The CDR3: CATSRERSRSEQFF. CDR3 DNA: TGTGCCACCAGCAGAGAACGGTCAAGGAGTGAGCAGTTCTTC.

Only a few counts were recorded for this clonotype. This rearrangement joins TRBV7-3 to TRBJ2-3, with D possibly matching TRBD1 (5 bases). The CDR3 covers 17 residues. V lost 2 bases to trimming and J lost 1 base, with 16 bases between them. Germline V CDR1 and CDR2: SGHTA, FQGTGA. The CDR3 loop is CASSLGNMGHGTDTQYF. CDR3 in DNA: TGTGCCAGCAGCTTAGGGAATATGGGGCATGGCACAGATACGCAGTATTTT.

This clonotype came up a few times. The V gene is TRBV7-2, the J gene TRBJ2-2; D is possibly TRBD1 or TRBD2 (5 bases each). The CDR3 runs 16 residues. Between the trimmed V and J ends, which lost 5 bases and 6 bases, there was a span of 19 bases. Germline-derived CDR1 and CDR2 are SGHTA and FQGNSA. The chain's CDR3 is CASSKKGSSFPGELFF. The CDR3 region has the DNA TGTGCCAGCAGCAAGAAGGGGTCTAGCTTCCCCGGGGAGCTGTTTTTT.

This chain connects TRBV6-2 or TRBV6-3 to TRBJ2-5; D remains ambiguous. Trimming took 8 bases from V and 11 from J, leaving 18 bases between them. The CDR3 has 12 residues. The V gene's germline CDR1 is MNHEY and CDR2 SVGEGT. The CDR3, as DNA: TGTGCCAGCCGAGAATCCTACAATGAGCAGTACTTC. Translated, it gives CASRESYNEQYF.

This clonotype was seen more than once but under ten times. V and J are TRBV7-8 and TRBJ2-7, with TRBD2 identical over 8 bases. This CDR3 has 14 residues. V was clipped by 5 bases and J by 3 bases; unmatched bases: 6. The V gene's germline CDR1 is SGHVS and CDR2 FQNEAQ. CDR3 in amino acids: CASSMGLVFYEQYF. CDR3 sequence (DNA): TGTGCCAGCAGCATGGGACTAGTTTTCTACGAGCAGTACTTC.

The DNA for the CDR3 is TGCGCCAGCAGCTTGGTTGCGGGGAATTCTGAAGCTTTCTTT. Translating it yields CASSLVAGNSEAFF. V usage is TRBV5-1 and J usage is TRBJ1-1, with unresolved D. Germline CDR1 and CDR2: SGHRS and YFSETQ. The CDR3 totals 14 residues. Trimming cost V 0 bases and J 6 bases, with 12 bases left between them. Looking up the rest from reference TRBV5-1 and TRBJ1-1 gives the full variable domain: KAGVTQTPRYLIKTRGQQVTLSCSPISGHRSVSWYQQTPGQGLQFLFEYFSETQRNKGNFPGRFSGRQFSNSRSEMNVSTLELGDSALYLCASSLVAGNSEAFFGQGTRLTVV.

The chain carries TRBV29-1 and TRBJ2-7; TRBD2 might be the D (5 bases). Trimming cost V 7 bases and J 5 bases, with 9 bases left between them. This CDR3 has 10 amino acids. Germline CDR1 is SQVTM and CDR2 is ANQGSEA. The CDR3 loop is CSAGENEQYF. Written as DNA, the CDR3 is TGCAGCGCCGGGGAGAACGAGCAGTACTTC.

The CDR3 DNA follows: TGCAGCGTTGAGGATCGGGACTCGACTAACTATGGCTACACCTTC. It is translated as CSVEDRDSTNYGYTF. The chain uses TRBV29-1 and TRBJ1-2, with D tentatively TRBD1 (5 bases). The germline V and J ends were trimmed by 3 bases and 0 bases, with 14 bases remaining between them. This CDR3 is 15 amino acids long. The germline gives CDR1 SQVTM, CDR2 ANQGSEA.

The table lists this clonotype with a few counts. V and J are TRBV9 and TRBJ2-7, with D perhaps matching TRBD1 (5 bases). V was pared by 2 bases and J by 0 bases, with 9 bases between. Germline V gives CDR1 SGDLS, CDR2 YYNGEE. The CDR3 extends over 14 amino acids. CDR3 region: CASSVMDISYEQYF. In DNA form, the CDR3 reads TGTGCCAGCAGCGTTATGGACATCTCCTACGAGCAGTACTTC.

This clonotype has more than one count but fewer than ten. V and J are TRBV29-1 and TRBJ2-3; 9 positions agree with TRBD1. Germline assignment: CDR1 SQVTM and CDR2 ANQGSEA. The CDR3 sequence is 14 residues long. V trimming: 1 base; J trimming: 2 bases; junction bases outside the gene matches: 1. CDR3 DNA sequence: TGCAGCGTTGAAGGGGACAGGGACACAGATACGCAGTATTTT. Translating it yields CSVEGDRDTDTQYF.

CDR3 nucleotide sequence: TGTGCCAGCAGCTTACTCAGGGGGGGGCGAAGCACAGATACGCAGTATTTT. Encoded protein: CASSLLRGGRSTDTQYF. This chain links TRBV7-2 with TRBJ2-3, with D perhaps matching TRBD1 or TRBD2 (7 bases each). Looked up from germline, CDR1 is SGHTA and CDR2 is FQGNSA. V was cut by 2 bases and J by 0 bases, with 15 bases left in between. The CDR3 consists of 17 residues.

This rearrangement joins TRBV7-3 to TRBJ2-7; D call uncertain. Trimming pared 2 bases from V and 4 bases from J, leaving 18 bases between. The length of the CDR3 is 16 residues. Germline lookup yields CDR1 SGHTA and CDR2 FQGTGA. The CDR3 loop reads CASSLQSAQAGYEQYF. The CDR3 nucleotides read TGTGCCAGCAGCTTACAATCGGCGCAGGCTGGTTACGAGCAGTACTTC. The whole variable domain, filled in from reference TRBV7-3 and TRBJ2-7, reads GAGVSQTPSNKVTEKGKYVELRCDPISGHTALYWYRQSLGQGPEFLIYFQGTGAADDSGLPNDRFFAVRPEGSVSTLKIQRTERGDSAVYLCASSLQSAQAGYEQYFGPGTRLTVT.

This clonotype has a handful of counts. The rearrangement links TRBV6-6 to TRBJ1-6; D remains unclear. From germline, CDR1 is MNHNY and CDR2 SVGAGI (reference sequence). This CDR3 has 13 residues. V shed 11 bases and J shed 7 bases, with 15 bases lying between them. CDR3 bases: TGTGCCGCCCTCCGATCACCCAATTCACCCCTCCACTTT. It translates to CAALRSPNSPLHF.

CDR3 sequence: CASSFSFTGIGGSTEAFF. The CDR3 region has the DNA TGTGCCAGCAGCTTTAGCTTTACGGGTATAGGGGGAAGTACTGAAGCTTTCTTT. The chain links TRBV7-9 to TRBJ1-1; a possible D gene is TRBD1 (6 bases). Germline CDR1 reads SEHNR; CDR2 reads FQNEAQ (reference sequence). The CDR3 has 18 amino acids. Trimming removed 3 bases at V and 5 bases at J, with 25 bases between.

This clonotype has only a few counts. The rearrangement links TRBV6-2 or TRBV6-3 to TRBJ1-5; the D gene is possibly TRBD1 (5 bases). Per germline, CDR1 MNHEY and CDR2 SVGEGT. V shed 6 bases and J shed 3 bases, with 15 bases lying between them. This CDR3 contains 15 residues. The CDR3 here is CASRSSRTSNQPQHF. CDR3 DNA sequence: TGTGCCAGCAGATCCAGTAGGACATCCAATCAGCCCCAGCATTTT.

The DNA of the CDR3 is TGTGCCAGCAGCGGGAGAGAGGCGGGGGGTAACCCTATCCAAGAGACCCAGTACTTC. This gives the protein CASSGREAGGNPIQETQYF. The chain couples TRBV9 to TRBJ2-5; TRBD2 matches 8 bases. Losses at the gene ends were 3 bases for V and 1 base for J; bases not matched to a gene: 17. The CDR3 runs to 19 residues. Germline CDR1 reads SGDLS; CDR2 reads YYNGEE.

The V gene is TRBV20-1, the J gene TRBJ1-5; 7 nucleotides match TRBD1. Trimming cost V 6 bases and J 5 bases; bases outside gene matches: 7. The germline gives CDR1 DFQATT, CDR2 SNEGSKA (reference sequence). The CDR3 runs to 13 residues. The chain's CDR3 is CSARRDSDQPQHF. In nucleotides, the CDR3 is TGCAGTGCCAGGCGGGACAGTGATCAGCCCCAGCATTTT.

The chain uses TRBV11-2 and TRBJ2-7, with TRBD1 matching 7 bases. Trimming removed 5 bases from V and 1 base from J; junction bases left unmatched: 8. CDR1 is SGHAT and CDR2 is FQNNGV in the germline V gene. CDR3 length equals 15 residues. This CDR3 is CASSGWDSKSYEQYF. CDR3 nucleotide sequence: TGTGCCAGCAGCGGATGGGACAGCAAATCCTACGAGCAGTACTTC.

CDR3 bases: TGTGCCAGCAGCCCCCCTAGCGGGGTATACAATGAGCAGTTCTTC. This codes for CASSPPSGVYNEQFF. The gene calls are TRBV12-3 or TRBV12-4 and TRBJ2-1; 9 bases are shared with TRBD2. This CDR3 has 15 amino acids. The J segment lost 4 bases and the V segment lost 6 bases, leaving 7 bases of the junction unmatched.

This clonotype was observed a handful of times. The chain uses TRBV4-2 and TRBJ2-7; 9 positions match TRBD2. Losses at the gene ends were 5 bases for V and 2 bases for J; bases not matched to a gene: 10. CDR3 size: 16 residues. Germline V gives CDR1 LGHNA, CDR2 YNFKEQ. The CDR3 spells CASSSPGSSGAYEQYF. The CDR3 bases are TGTGCCAGCAGCTCTCCAGGGTCTAGCGGGGCCTACGAGCAGTACTTC.

Only a few counts were recorded for this clonotype. The chain combines TRBV7-2 with TRBJ1-1, with TRBD1 matching over 7 bases. The CDR3 extends over 15 amino acids. The germline V gene encodes CDR1 SGHTA and CDR2 FQGNSA. Trimming at V came to 2 bases and at J to 6 bases, leaving 9 bases not matched to a gene. The CDR3: CASSLLQGRRAEAFF. The DNA for the CDR3 is TGTGCCAGCAGCTTACTACAGGGGAGGAGGGCTGAAGCTTTCTTT.